The 2 T cell receptor beta chains below were found in one sample sequenced in a study of beta chain features in type 1 diabetes. Their cognate antigens are unknown. The study's findings and limits: There was a moderate but significant shortening of TCRB CDR3s in all four CD4+ subsets of Type 1 diabetes patients.

The study reverse transcribed the entire isolated RNA, so it sequenced expressed TCRB transcripts. Only in-frame clones appear in the TCRdb table, and some are missing; sequencing was by immunoSEQ multiplex PCR. Of under 300,000 clones in the sample, 16% were seen once. What was sequenced was naive CD4+ T cells from blood. The origin of the receptors is a man aged 25 to 40 with type 1 diabetes.

This clone occurred a few times. The chain uses TRBV5-1 and TRBJ1-2; no clear D. V dropped 4 bases and J dropped 4 bases, with 11 bases sitting between them. The CDR3 consists of 13 residues. Germline CDR1 SGHRS, CDR2 YFSETQ. CDR3 sequence reads: CASSLEDIYGYTF. The CDR3 region has the DNA TGCGCCAGCAGCCTGGAAGACATCTATGGCTACACCTTC.

The CDR3 sequence: CAAMSGTGGGELFF. The CDR3 nucleotides read TGTGCCGCAATGTCCGGGACAGGTGGCGGGGAGCTGTTTTTT. The chain links TRBV10-3 to TRBJ2-2, with 8 bases matching TRBD1. Germline V gene sequence: CDR1 ENHRY, CDR2 SYGVKD. J was trimmed by 7 bases and V by 11 bases; bases with no gene match: 12. The CDR3 consists of 14 residues.